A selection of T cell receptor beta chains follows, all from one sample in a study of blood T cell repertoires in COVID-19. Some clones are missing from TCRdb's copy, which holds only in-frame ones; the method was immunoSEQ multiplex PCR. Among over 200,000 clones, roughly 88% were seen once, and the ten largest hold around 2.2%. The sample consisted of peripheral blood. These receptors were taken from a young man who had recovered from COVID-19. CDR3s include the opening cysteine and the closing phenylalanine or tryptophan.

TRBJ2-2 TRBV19 CASSKGLAGPGELFF
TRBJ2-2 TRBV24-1 CATSIGWELFF
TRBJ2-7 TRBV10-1 CASSDPSGQLYEQYF
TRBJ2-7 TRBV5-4 CASTISGGTYEQYF
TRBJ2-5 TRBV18 CASSPLEETQYF
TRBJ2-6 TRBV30 CAWMGPTGANVLTF
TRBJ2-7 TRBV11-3 CASSFGTSHEQYF
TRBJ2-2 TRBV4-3 CASSQDLYPGGNTGELFF
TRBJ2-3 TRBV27 CASSQNQGASTDTQYF
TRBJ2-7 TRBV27 CASSPLGSYYEQYF
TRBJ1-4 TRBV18 CASSPKAPSSSGEKLFF
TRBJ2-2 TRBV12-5 CASGQGQTNTGELFF
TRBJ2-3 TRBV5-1 CASSLASAAGVDTQYF
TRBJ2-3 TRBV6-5 CASSYSNLVADTQYF
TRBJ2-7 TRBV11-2 CASSLGAGTPYEQYF
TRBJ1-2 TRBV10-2 CASSPTGDGYTF
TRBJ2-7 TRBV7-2 CASSSPRGLGGQRYEQYF
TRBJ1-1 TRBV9 CASSVGGGGYMNTEAFF
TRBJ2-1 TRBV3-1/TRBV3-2 CASSPLASGTDEQFF
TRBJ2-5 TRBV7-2 CASSRGLAGTKETQYF
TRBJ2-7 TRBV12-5 CASGPPGVGEQYF
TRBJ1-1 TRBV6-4 CASRRGISNTEAFF
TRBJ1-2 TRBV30 CAWGTGGGYTF
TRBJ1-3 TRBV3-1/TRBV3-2 CASSLRGQTLSGNTIYF
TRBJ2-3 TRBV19 CASSIGLAGGDTQYF
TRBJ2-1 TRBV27 CASSWPSGGARSYNEQFF
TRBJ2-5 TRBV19 CASSTLGAGEETQYF
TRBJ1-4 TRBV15 CATSRGNGANEKLFF
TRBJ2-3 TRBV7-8 CASSLDERGSTDTQYF
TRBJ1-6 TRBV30 CAWSVRVFYNSPLHF
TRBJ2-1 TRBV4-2 CASSPPSGSYNEQFF
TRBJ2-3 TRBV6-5 CASSYLADTQYF
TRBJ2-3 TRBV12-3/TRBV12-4 CASRRTSTDTQYF
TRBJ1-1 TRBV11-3 CASSSHTTGNTEAFF
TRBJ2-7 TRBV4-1 CASSQGTNEQYF
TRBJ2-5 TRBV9 CASSVDGTGRETQYF
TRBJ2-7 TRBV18 CASSPFEDRWDEQYF
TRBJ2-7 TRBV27 CATHGLTPYEQYF
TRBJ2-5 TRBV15 CATSRDRVRWETQYF
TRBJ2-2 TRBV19 CASGDSNTGELFF
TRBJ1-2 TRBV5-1 CASSLGPGSDGYTF